One and the same sample provided the 15 T cell receptor beta chains below, sequenced in a study of blood T cell repertoires in COVID-19. The method was immunoSEQ multiplex PCR; TCRdb's version includes in-frame clones alone and lacks a portion of them. The table records over 100,000 clones, 84% of them present only once. The sequenced material came from peripheral blood. The receptors shown here come from a man aged 40-55 years with active or convalescent COVID-19.

The chain uses TRBV7-8 and TRBJ1-3, with D unresolved. V shed 1 base and J shed 3 bases, with 7 bases lying between them. The CDR3 spans 14 residues. Looked up from germline, CDR1 is SGHVS and CDR2 is FQNEAQ. CDR3 amino acids: CASSLVPGGNTIYF. As DNA, the CDR3 is TGTGCCAGCAGCTTAGTACCGGGTGGAAACACCATATATTTT.

The CDR3 loop reads CASSFNSNTEAFF. In DNA form, the CDR3 reads TGTGCCAGCAGTTTTAATTCGAACACTGAAGCTTTCTTT. The chain links TRBV27 to TRBJ1-1, with no clear D. V shed 3 bases and J shed 1 base, with 6 bases lying between them. The CDR3 runs to 13 residues. Germline V gives CDR1 MNHEY, CDR2 SMNVEV (reference sequence).

This rearrangement joins TRBV6-2 or TRBV6-3 to TRBJ1-2, with TRBD1 as a possible D gene (6 bases). This CDR3 region has 15 residues. Germline-derived CDR1 and CDR2 are MNHEY and SVGEGT. Trimming cost V 0 bases and J 4 bases, with 12 bases left between them. CDR3 in amino acids: CASSYSQGPVYGYTF. CDR3 DNA sequence: TGTGCCAGCAGTTACTCCCAGGGGCCGGTCTATGGCTACACCTTC.

This sequence joins TRBV19 and TRBJ2-5; the D gene is possibly TRBD1 (6 bases). Trimming left V 4 bases short and J 2 bases short, with 20 bases between. The length of the CDR3 is 17 residues. Germline-derived CDR1 and CDR2 are LNHDA and SQIVND (reference sequence). The CDR3 loop is CASSTGRKGVQQETQYF. The CDR3 DNA reads TGTGCCAGTAGTACCGGACGTAAGGGGGTCCAACAAGAGACCCAGTACTTC. Complete variable domain (other parts from reference TRBV19 and TRBJ2-5): DGGITQSPKYLFRKEGQNVTLSCEQNLNHDAMYWYRQDPGQGLRLIYYSQIVNDFQKGDIAEGYSVSREKKESFPLTVTSAQKNPTAFYLCASSTGRKGVQQETQYFGPGTRLLVL.

V gene TRBV5-1 combines with J gene TRBJ2-7, with D possibly TRBD1 on 7 matching bases. Germline-derived CDR1 and CDR2 are SGHRS and YFSETQ. Trimming removed 2 bases at V and 6 bases at J, with 15 bases between. This CDR3 spans 14 amino acids. The CDR3, as DNA: TGCGCCAGCAGCTTAGACAGGGCCGGGGGCGAGCAGTACTTC. This codes for CASSLDRAGGEQYF.

This clone has only a few counts. The chain is built from TRBV7-3 and TRBJ1-1; weak D call: TRBD1 (5 bases). V was trimmed by 5 bases and J by 1 base, leaving 11 bases between them. This CDR3 contains 14 residues. Per the germline V gene, CDR1 is SGHTA and CDR2 is FQGTGA. The CDR3 loop is CASSPGLKNTEAFF. The CDR3 bases are TGTGCCAGCAGCCCGGGACTCAAGAACACTGAAGCTTTCTTT.

The DNA of the CDR3 is TGCGCCAGCAGGTCGGGGGCGAACACCGGGGAGCTGTTTTTT. Translated, it gives CASRSGANTGELFF. The rearrangement uses TRBV5-1 and TRBJ2-2; D is possibly TRBD2 (6 bases). This CDR3 contains 14 residues. CDR1 SGHRS and CDR2 YFSETQ come from the germline V gene. Trimming removed 5 bases at V and 0 bases at J, with 8 bases between.

V usage is TRBV7-6 and J usage is TRBJ2-5, with D perhaps matching TRBD2 (6 bases). V lost 5 bases and J 9 bases, leaving 22 bases between the germline ends. The CDR3 covers 15 residues. From germline, CDR1 is SGHVS and CDR2 FNYEAQ. The CDR3 DNA reads as TGTGCCAGCAGCCCAATCCCCGGGACTGATCTTCCCCAGTACTTC. This gives the protein CASSPIPGTDLPQYF.

This chain joins TRBV6-5 and TRBJ1-1; 8 nucleotides align to TRBD1. V lost 0 bases and J lost 8; bases outside the gene matches: 8. This CDR3 is 15 amino acids long. Germline values: CDR1 MNHEY, CDR2 SVGAGI. The CDR3 DNA is TGTGCCAGCAGTTACTCAGGACAGGGCGCAAGAGAAGCTTTCTTT. Translation gives CASSYSGQGAREAFF.

J is TRBJ2-1 and V is TRBV7-6; 8 bases map to TRBD2. The V and J ends lost 1 base and 7 bases, in that order; junction bases with no gene match: 9. There are 16 residues in the CDR3. CDR1 is SGHVS, CDR2 FNYEAQ, per germline. CDR3 residues: CASSLGPGLASNEQFF. CDR3 coding DNA: TGTGCCAGCAGCTTAGGCCCCGGACTAGCTAGTAATGAGCAGTTCTTC. The full variable domain, rest sourced from reference TRBV7-6 and TRBJ2-1, is GAGVSQSPRYKVTKRGQDVALRCDPISGHVSLYWYRQALGQGPEFLTYFNYEAQQDKSGLPNDRFSAERPEGSISTLTIQRTEQRDSAMYRCASSLGPGLASNEQFFGPGTRLTVL.

The CDR3: CASKSQGGNTGELFF. The DNA of the CDR3 is TGTGCTAGTAAATCCCAGGGGGGAAACACCGGGGAGCTGTTTTTT. This chain uses TRBV12-5 with TRBJ2-2, with a tentative D call TRBD1 (7 bases). Germline-derived CDR1 and CDR2 are LGHNT and FRNRAP. The V end lost 8 bases, the J end lost 2 bases, and 15 bases lay between the germline ends. The CDR3 covers 15 residues.

The chain has TRBV5-6 and TRBJ2-3; 8 bases are shared with TRBD2. Germline CDR1 SGHDT, CDR2 YYEEEE. J lost 6 bases, V lost 0 bases, and 6 bases had no gene match. The CDR3 totals 15 residues. This CDR3 reads CASSLGSGGGDTQYF. CDR3 nucleotide sequence: TGTGCCAGCAGCTTGGGGAGCGGGGGAGGGGATACGCAGTATTTT.

V gene TRBV5-1 combines with J gene TRBJ1-1, with 7 bases matching TRBD1. This CDR3 has 14 amino acids. Looked up from germline, CDR1 is SGHRS and CDR2 is YFSETQ. The V and J ends lost 2 bases and 4 bases, in that order; junction bases with no gene match: 5. CDR3 protein: CASSFRQGGTEAFF. CDR3 DNA: TGCGCCAGCAGCTTTAGACAGGGTGGCACTGAAGCTTTCTTT.

The genes are TRBV13 and TRBJ2-2, with D maybe TRBD1 (6 bases). This CDR3 region has 15 residues. V was pared by 2 bases and J by 4 bases, with 11 bases between. Germline V gives CDR1 PRHDT, CDR2 FYEKMQ (reference sequence). CDR3 sequence: CASSLLGQTTGELFF. CDR3 in DNA: TGTGCCAGCAGCTTACTTGGACAGACCACCGGGGAGCTGTTTTTT.

V usage is TRBV18 and J usage is TRBJ1-5, with TRBD1 matching 7 bases. From germline, CDR1 is KGHSH and CDR2 LQKENI. This CDR3 contains 13 residues. Trimming at V came to 3 bases and at J to 5 bases, leaving 1 base not matched to a gene. In DNA form, the CDR3 reads TGTGCCAGCTCACCCACAGGGGATCAGCCCCAGCATTTT. It encodes CASSPTGDQPQHF.